This T cell receptor beta chain was recovered during a study of cytotoxic CD8 clonotypes in ibrutinib-treated CLL. Across the study: Responses: some 25 partial, 2 complete; after median approximately 68 months, about 15 stayed remitted, around twelve progressed. Investigators collected response samples after a median about twelve months of treatment, range 6 to 36.

About this clone itself: Its specificity is unknown.

Germline V gene lookup returns CDR1 SGHKS and CDR2 YYEKEE (reference sequence). CDR3 length equals 16 residues. The V gene lost 4 bases and the J gene lost 8 bases, with 21 bases spanning the gap. The table came from immunoSEQ multiplex PCR; TCRdb's copy has only in-frame clones and leaves some out. The sample records 300,000 or so clones, 67% being singletons. Study-level points and caveats: Patients showed higher baseline clonality than age-matched healthy donors, and it tracked circulating CD8+ T-cell counts. Treatment left the uncommon public clonotypes either contracted or stable in frequency.

The TCR comes from a human donor with chronic lymphocytic leukemia. The chain recombines TRBV5-5 with TRBJ1-4; D not resolved. The specimen comprised PBMCs, sampled after 36 months of ibrutinib treatment. CDR3 in amino acids: CASSQVPVSPREKLFF. CDR3 DNA sequence: TGTGCCAGCAGCCAAGTCCCGGTCAGTCCTCGAGAAAAACTGTTTTTT.